The present T cell receptor beta chain was sequenced within a study of blood T cell repertoires in COVID-19 (dated by TCRdb to 2020 to 2021). For the study in its entirety: Collaborator samples came from the United States, Italy and Spain and covered acute and convalescent phases of COVID-19. The samples were drawn from the first 160 participants of the ongoing ImmuneRACE study and from under 1,500 subjects provided by 6 global collaborators. Subjects who had been exposed to COVID-19, were actively infected with it, or had recovered from it provided the deeply sampled blood TCRbeta repertoires that made up the dataset. The material from the prospective study consisted of cDNA or gDNA derived from T cells, B-cell-depleted T cells, or PBMCs. A freely available public database, intended as a resource for researchers studying the immune response to SARS-CoV-2, is where the repertoires were released. The sample metadata nearly always contained a de-identified subject ID, COVID-19 status, age in years and sex. Where available, HLA class I and class II types were taken from metadata supplied by the sample provider and were not determined by assay-based typing.

Of note for this clone: This receptor's antigen is unknown. No base quality values were provided; no much bigger clone lies one nucleotide off.

CDR1 MNHEY and CDR2 SVGAGI were looked up in the germline V gene. V loses 0 bases of germline sequence and J loses 2 bases, and the interval between the two ends is 8 bases. There are 15 amino acids in the CDR3, from cysteine to phenylalanine inclusive. The sequence is cut down to CDR3 DNA, 45 bases in frame from base 1. Each collaborating institution followed its own protocols to collect whole blood in K2EDTA tubes. For TCRbeta analysis, collaborators shipped samples as frozen whole blood, isolated PBMCs, or DNA extracted from either of those sample types. TCRbeta CDR3 regions were amplified from genomic DNA by means of the immunoSEQ Assay, a bias-controlled multiplex PCR. The paper's data handling went like this. Within the assay, amplification of reference gene primers was used to estimate how many nucleated cells each sample contained. To quantify the absolute abundance of each unique TCRbeta CDR3 rearrangement, sequence reads were collapsed and filtered. For each sample, productive Simpson clonality was calculated as the square root of Simpson's diversity index across productive rearrangements. TCRdb retrieved this table from immuneACCESS and kept in-frame rearrangements only. Not all clones are present; in checked studies, unresolved V genes account for under half, and no reason is known for the remainder. V and J calls and clone size are given by that table; D and trimming were obtained from the DNA. For this sample the table gives over 95,000 clones, of which 81% were detected only once. The leading ten clones occupy 10% of the sample.

Broader findings and caveats from the paper: How much clinical and demographic metadata was included differed by source and by participant, and the metadata was provided uncurated.

The sequence is built from TRBV6-5 and TRBJ1-3; the D gene cannot be resolved reliably. The sample was peripheral blood. The clonotype originates from a human donor in a cohort sampled during active COVID-19. The CDR3 reads as follows: CASSYSAATGNTIYF. The DNA sequence is as follows: TGTGCCAGCAGTTACTCGGCGGCCACTGGAAACACCATATATTTT.